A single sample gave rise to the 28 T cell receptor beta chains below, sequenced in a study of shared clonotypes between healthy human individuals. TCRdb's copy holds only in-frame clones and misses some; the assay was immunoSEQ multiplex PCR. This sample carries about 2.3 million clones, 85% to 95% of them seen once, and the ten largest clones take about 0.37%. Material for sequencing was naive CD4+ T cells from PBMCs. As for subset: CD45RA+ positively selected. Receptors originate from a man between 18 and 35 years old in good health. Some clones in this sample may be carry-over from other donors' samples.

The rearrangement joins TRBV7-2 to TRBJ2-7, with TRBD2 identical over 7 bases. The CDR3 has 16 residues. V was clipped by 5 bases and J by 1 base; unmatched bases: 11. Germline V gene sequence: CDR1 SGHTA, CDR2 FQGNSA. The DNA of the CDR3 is TGTGCCAGCAGCCCTAGGGGCGGGGGTCTTTCCTACGAGCAGTACTTC. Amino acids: CASSPRGGGLSYEQYF.

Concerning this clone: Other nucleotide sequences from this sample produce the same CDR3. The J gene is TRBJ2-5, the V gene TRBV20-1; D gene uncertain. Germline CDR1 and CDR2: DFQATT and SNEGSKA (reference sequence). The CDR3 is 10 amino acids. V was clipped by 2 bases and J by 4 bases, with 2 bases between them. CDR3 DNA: TGCAGTGCTAGAAGAGAGACCCAGTACTTC. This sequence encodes CSARRETQYF.

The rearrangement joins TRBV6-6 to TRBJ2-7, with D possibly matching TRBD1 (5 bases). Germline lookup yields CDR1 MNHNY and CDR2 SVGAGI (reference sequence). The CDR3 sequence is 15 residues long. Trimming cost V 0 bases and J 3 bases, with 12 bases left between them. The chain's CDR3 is CASSYSKAGHYEQYF. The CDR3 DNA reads TGTGCCAGCAGTTACTCGAAGGCAGGGCACTACGAGCAGTACTTC.

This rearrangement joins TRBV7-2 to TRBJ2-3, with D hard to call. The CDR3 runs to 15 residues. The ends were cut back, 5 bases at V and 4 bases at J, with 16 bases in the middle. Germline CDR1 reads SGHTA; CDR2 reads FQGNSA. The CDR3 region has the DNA TGTGCCAGCAGCATCCCGGGCCCTCCCCCAGATACGCAGTATTTT. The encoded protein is CASSIPGPPPDTQYF.

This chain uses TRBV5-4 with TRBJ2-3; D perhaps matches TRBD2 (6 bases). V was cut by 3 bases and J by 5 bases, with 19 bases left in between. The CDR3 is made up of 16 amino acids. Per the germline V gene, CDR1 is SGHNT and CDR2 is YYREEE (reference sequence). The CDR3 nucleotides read TGTGCCAGCAGCTCCATGGTTTCTAGCGTGGAAGATACGCAGTATTTT. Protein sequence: CASSSMVSSVEDTQYF.

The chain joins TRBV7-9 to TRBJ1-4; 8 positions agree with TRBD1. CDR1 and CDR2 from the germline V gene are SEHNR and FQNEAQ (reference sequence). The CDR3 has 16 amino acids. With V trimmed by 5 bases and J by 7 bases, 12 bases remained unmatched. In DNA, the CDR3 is TGTGCCAGCAGCAAAGGGGGCGGCGACAGGGGTGAAAAACTGTTTTTT. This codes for CASSKGGGDRGEKLFF.

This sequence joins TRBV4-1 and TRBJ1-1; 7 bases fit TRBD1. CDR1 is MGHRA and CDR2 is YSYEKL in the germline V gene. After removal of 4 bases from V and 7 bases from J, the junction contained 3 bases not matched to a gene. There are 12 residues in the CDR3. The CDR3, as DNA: TGCGCCAGCAGCCGAGGGGACAGTGAAGCTTTCTTT. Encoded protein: CASSRGDSEAFF.

The CDR3 sequence is CASSLEVTLYGYTF. Here the CDR3 DNA reads TGTGCCAGCAGCTTAGAGGTGACCCTCTATGGCTACACCTTC. V gene TRBV7-2 combines with J gene TRBJ1-2; D gene unclear. CDR1 and CDR2 (germline): SGHTA, FQGNSA. This CDR3 region has 14 residues. The V gene lost 1 base and the J gene lost 4 bases, with 10 bases spanning the gap.

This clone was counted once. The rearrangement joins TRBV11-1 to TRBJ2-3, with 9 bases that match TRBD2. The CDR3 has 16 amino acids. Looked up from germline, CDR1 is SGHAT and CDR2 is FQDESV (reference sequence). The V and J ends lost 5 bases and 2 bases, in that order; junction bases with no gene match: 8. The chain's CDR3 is CASSHRTSANTDTQYF. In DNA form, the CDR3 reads TGTGCCAGCAGCCACCGGACTAGCGCCAACACAGATACGCAGTATTTT.

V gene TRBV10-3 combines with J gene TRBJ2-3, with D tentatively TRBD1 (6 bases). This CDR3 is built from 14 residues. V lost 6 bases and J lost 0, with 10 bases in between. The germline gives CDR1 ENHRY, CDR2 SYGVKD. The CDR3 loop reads CAISRGESTDTQYF. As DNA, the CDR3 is TGTGCCATCAGCAGGGGTGAGAGCACAGATACGCAGTATTTT.

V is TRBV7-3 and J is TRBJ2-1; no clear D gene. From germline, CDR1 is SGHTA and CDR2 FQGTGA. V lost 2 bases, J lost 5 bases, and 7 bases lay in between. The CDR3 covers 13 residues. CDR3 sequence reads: CASSLGIDNEQFF. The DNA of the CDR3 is TGTGCCAGCAGCTTAGGAATAGACAATGAGCAGTTCTTC.

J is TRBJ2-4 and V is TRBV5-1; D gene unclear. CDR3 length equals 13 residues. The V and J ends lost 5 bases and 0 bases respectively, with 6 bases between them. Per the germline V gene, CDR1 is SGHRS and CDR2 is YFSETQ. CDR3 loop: CASRELAKNIQYF. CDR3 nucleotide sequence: TGCGCCAGCAGGGAGTTAGCCAAAAACATTCAGTACTTC.

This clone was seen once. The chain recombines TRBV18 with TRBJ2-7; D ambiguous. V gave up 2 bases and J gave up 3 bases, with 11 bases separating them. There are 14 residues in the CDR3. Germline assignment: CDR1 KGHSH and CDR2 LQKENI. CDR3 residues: CASSPSTSYYEQYF. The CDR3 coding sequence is TGTGCCAGCTCACCATCGACCTCTTACTACGAGCAGTACTTC. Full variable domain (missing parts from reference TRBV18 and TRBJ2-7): NAGVMQNPRHLVRRRGQEARLRCSPMKGHSHVYWYRQLPEEGLKFMVYLQKENIIDESGMPKERFSAEFPKEGPSILRIQQVVRGDSAAYFCASSPSTSYYEQYFGPGTRLTVT.

In DNA, the CDR3 is TGTGCCAGCAGCGAGGGCTCGAGACAGGGAAGTGAGCAGTACTTC. Amino acids: CASSEGSRQGSEQYF. The V gene is TRBV5-4, the J gene TRBJ2-7, with TRBD1 identical over 7 bases. Germline V gives CDR1 SGHNT, CDR2 YYREEE (reference sequence). The CDR3 is made up of 15 amino acids. V gave up 4 bases and J gave up 7 bases; unmatched junction bases: 14. Full variable domain (outside the CDR3, taken from reference TRBV5-4 and TRBJ2-7): ETGVTQSPTHLIKTRGQQVTLRCSSQSGHNTVSWYQQALGQGPQFIFQYYREEENGRGNFPPRFSGLQFPNYSSELNVNALELDDSALYLCASSEGSRQGSEQYFGPGTRLTVT.

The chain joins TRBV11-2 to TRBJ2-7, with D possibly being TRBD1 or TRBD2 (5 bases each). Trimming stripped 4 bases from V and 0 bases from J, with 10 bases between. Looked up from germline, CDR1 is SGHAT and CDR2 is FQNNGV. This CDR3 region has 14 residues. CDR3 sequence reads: CASSSAGSSYEQYF. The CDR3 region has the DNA TGTGCCAGCAGCTCGGCAGGGAGCTCCTACGAGCAGTACTTC.

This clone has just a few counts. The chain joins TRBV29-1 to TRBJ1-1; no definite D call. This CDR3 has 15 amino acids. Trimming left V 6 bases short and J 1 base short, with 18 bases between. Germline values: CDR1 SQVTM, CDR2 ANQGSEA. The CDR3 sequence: CSVLGRVGGNTEAFF. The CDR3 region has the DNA TGCAGCGTGCTGGGTAGGGTCGGCGGGAACACTGAAGCTTTCTTT.

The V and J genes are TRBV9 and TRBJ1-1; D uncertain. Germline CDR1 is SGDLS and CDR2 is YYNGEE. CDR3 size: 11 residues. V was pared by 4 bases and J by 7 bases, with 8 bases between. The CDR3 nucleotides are TGTGCCAGCAGCACCCCGGGTGAAGCTTTCTTT. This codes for CASSTPGEAFF. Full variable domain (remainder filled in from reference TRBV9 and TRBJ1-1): DSGVTQTPKHLITATGQRVTLRCSPRSGDLSVYWYQQSLDQGLQFLIQYYNGEERAKGNILERFSAQQFPDLHSELNLSSLELGDSALYFCASSTPGEAFFGQGTRLTVV.

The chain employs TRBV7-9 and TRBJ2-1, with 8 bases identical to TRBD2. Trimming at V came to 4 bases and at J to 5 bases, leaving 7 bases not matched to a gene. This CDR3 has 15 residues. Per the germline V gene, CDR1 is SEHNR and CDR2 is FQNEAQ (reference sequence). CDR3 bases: TGTGCCAGCAGCTCCCCCGGGGGGGACCACAATGAGCAGTTCTTC. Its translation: CASSSPGGDHNEQFF.

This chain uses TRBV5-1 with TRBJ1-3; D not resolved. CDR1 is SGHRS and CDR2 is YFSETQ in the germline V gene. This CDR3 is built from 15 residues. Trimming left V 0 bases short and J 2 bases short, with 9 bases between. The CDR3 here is CASSLAIGTGNTIYF. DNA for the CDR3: TGCGCCAGCAGCTTGGCTATCGGGACTGGAAACACCATATATTTT.

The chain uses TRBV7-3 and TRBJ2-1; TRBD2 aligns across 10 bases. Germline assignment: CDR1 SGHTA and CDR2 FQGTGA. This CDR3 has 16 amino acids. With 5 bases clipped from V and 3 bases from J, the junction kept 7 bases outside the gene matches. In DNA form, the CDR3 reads TGTGCCAGCAGCCAACTAGCGGGACCCATCTACAATGAGCAGTTCTTC. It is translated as CASSQLAGPIYNEQFF.

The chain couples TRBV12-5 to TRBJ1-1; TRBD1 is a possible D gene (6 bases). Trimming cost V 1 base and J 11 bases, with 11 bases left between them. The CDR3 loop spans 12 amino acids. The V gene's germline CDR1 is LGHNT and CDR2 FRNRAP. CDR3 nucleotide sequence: TGTGCTAGTGGTTTGGGGACAGAAGAGGCTTTCTTT. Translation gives CASGLGTEEAFF.

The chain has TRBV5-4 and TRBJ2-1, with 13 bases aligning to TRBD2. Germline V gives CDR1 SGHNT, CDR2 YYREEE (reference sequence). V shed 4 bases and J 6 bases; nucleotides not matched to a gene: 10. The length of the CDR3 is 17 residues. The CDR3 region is CASSLPPRLAGGNEQFF. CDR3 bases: TGTGCCAGCAGCCTTCCCCCCCGACTAGCGGGAGGCAATGAGCAGTTCTTC.

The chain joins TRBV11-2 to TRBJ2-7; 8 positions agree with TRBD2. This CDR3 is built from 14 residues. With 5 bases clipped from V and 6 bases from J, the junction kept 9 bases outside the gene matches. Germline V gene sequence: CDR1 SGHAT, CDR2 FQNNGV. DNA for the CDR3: TGTGCCAGCAGCCGGGGGGGAGCAGGGCGCGAGCAGTACTTC. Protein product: CASSRGGAGREQYF.

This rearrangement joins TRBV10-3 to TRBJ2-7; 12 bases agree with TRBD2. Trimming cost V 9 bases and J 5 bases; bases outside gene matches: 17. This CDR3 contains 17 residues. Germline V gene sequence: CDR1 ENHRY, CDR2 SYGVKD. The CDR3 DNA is TGTGCCATACGGAGGGGACTAGCGGGCCATTGGGTCGACGAGCAGTACTTC. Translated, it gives CAIRRGLAGHWVDEQYF.

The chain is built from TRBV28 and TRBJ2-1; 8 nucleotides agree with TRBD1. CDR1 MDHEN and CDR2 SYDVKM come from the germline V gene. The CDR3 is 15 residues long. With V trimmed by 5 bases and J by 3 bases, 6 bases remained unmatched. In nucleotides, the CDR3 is TGTGCCAGCAGTCCCGGACAGGGTTTCTACAATGAGCAGTTCTTC. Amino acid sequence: CASSPGQGFYNEQFF.

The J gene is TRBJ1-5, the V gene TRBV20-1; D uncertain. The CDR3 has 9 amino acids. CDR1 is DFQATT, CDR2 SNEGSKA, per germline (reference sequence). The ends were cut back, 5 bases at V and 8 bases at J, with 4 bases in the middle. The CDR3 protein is CSAFEPQHF. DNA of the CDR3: TGCAGTGCTTTTGAGCCCCAGCATTTT.

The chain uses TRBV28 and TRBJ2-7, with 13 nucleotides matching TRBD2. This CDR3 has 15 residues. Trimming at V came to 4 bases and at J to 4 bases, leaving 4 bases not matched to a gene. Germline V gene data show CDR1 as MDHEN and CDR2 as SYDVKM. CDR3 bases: TGTGCCAGCAGTTCCGGACTAGCGGGAGTATACGAGCAGTACTTC. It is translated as CASSSGLAGVYEQYF.

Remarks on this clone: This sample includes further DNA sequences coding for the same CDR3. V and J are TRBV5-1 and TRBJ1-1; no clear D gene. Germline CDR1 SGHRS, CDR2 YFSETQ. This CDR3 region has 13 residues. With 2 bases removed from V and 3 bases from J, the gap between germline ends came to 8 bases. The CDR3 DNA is TGCGCCAGCAGCTTTAGCGGAGACACTGAAGCTTTCTTT. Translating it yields CASSFSGDTEAFF. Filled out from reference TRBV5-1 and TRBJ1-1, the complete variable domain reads KAGVTQTPRYLIKTRGQQVTLSCSPISGHRSVSWYQQTPGQGLQFLFEYFSETQRNKGNFPGRFSGRQFSNSRSEMNVSTLELGDSALYLCASSFSGDTEAFFGQGTRLTVV.